These T cell receptor beta chains were read from a single sample in a study of T-cell reconstitution after alpha-beta-depleted transplantation in children. TCRdb used MiXCR to reprocess the PCR reads, holding one entry per CDR3 protein. The sample includes around 800,000 distinct CDR3 sequences, roughly 16% of them seen just once. Here the sequenced sample was PBMCs, mostly from graft donor cells, taken 360 days after TCRalphabeta/CD19-depleted stem cell transplant. These receptors were obtained from a male patient under 18 who had a stem cell transplant for acute lymphoblastic leukemia, so the T cells may come from the graft donor. CDR3s include the opening cysteine and the closing phenylalanine or tryptophan. A D gene is named only where the DNA matches it firmly. Size is omitted from some rows. Given values are once, few, many or a class for expanded clones.

v_gene	abundance	j_gene	d_gene	CDR3nt	CDR3aa
TRBV2	few	TRBJ2-1	.	TGTGCCAGCAGTGTACTAGCTACCCCCTACAATGAGCAGTTCTTC	CASSVLATPYNEQFF
TRBV6-2/TRBV6-3	.	TRBJ2-1	TRBD2	TGTGCCAGCAGCACACATGGGACTAGCGGGAACCGAAACTCCTACAATGAGCAGTTCTTC	CASSTHGTSGNRNSYNEQFF
TRBV7-9	.	TRBJ2-1	TRBD2	TGTGCCAGCAGTTCTAGGGAGACTAGCGGGCAGTTCTTC	CASSSRETSGQFF
TRBV20-1	few	TRBJ2-5	TRBD2	TGCAGTGCTAGCGGGGGGGGGCAAGAGACCCAGTACTTC	CSASGGGQETQYF
TRBV12-3/TRBV12-4	many	TRBJ2-7	TRBD2	TGTGCCAGCAGTTTAGGGCTAGCGGGTTCGTTCTACGAGCAGTACTTC	CASSLGLAGSFYEQYF
TRBV5-4	.	TRBJ1-6	.	TGTGCCAGCAGCTTGCCGGGGATCTCCTATAATTCACCCCTCCACTTT	CASSLPGISYNSPLHF
TRBV7-9	few	TRBJ2-5	.	TGTGCCAGCAGCTCCTTTACCGCTAGGCAAATTGAGACCCAGTACTTC	CASSSFTARQIETQYF
TRBV5-1	.	TRBJ2-3	.	TGCGCCAGCAGCCACAATCCTAGAAGTCCAGATACGCAGTATTTT	CASSHNPRSPDTQYF
TRBV29-1	few	TRBJ2-1	.	TGCAGCGCCTGGGCTGCACACGGCAATGAGCAGTTCTTC	CSAWAAHGNEQFF
TRBV7-3	many	TRBJ2-7	TRBD2	TGTGCCAGCAGCCCAACGGGTCTAGCGGAAAACTACGAGCAGTACTTC	CASSPTGLAENYEQYF
TRBV7-9	few	TRBJ1-1	.	TGTGCCAGTGCCGATAGCCTGAACACTGAAGCTTTCTTT	CASADSLNTEAFF
TRBV12-3/TRBV12-4	once	TRBJ2-2	.	TGTGCCAGCAGTGCTACAGGGGGGGCGACCGGGGAGCTGTTTTTT	CASSATGGATGELFF
TRBV7-8	many	TRBJ2-7	.	TGTGCCAGCAGCTTATGGGGTGGAGGGGAGCTTTACGAGCAGTACTTC	CASSLWGGGELYEQYF
TRBV7-8	few	TRBJ2-1	TRBD2	TGTGCCAGCAGCTTACTACTAGCGGAAAAATACAATGAGCAGTTCTTC	CASSLLLAEKYNEQFF
TRBV5-1	few	TRBJ2-7	TRBD2	TGCGCCAGCAGCTTCGATCAGGGAGGGACCTCCTACTACGAGCAGTACTTC	CASSFDQGGTSYYEQYF
TRBV29-1	many	TRBJ2-7	.	TGCAGCGTTGTCACGGGAACAGGCGAGCAGTACTTC	CSVVTGTGEQYF
TRBV20-1	few	TRBJ1-1	.	TGCAGTGTAAAGGGGCCTGGGAGCACTGAAGCTTTCTTT	CSVKGPGSTEAFF
TRBV4-2	.	TRBJ2-7	.	TGTGCCAGCAGCCAACTAAGGGATCACGAGCAGTACTTC	CASSQLRDHEQYF
TRBV10-3	.	TRBJ2-7	TRBD2	TGTGCCATCAGTCGAGCGGGAGGGGCCTACGAGCAGTACTTC	CAISRAGGAYEQYF
TRBV29-1	.	TRBJ2-1	TRBD2	TGCAGCGTTGAACGGTTAGCGGGAGGTATGGGCAATGAGCAGTTCTTC	CSVERLAGGMGNEQFF
TRBV2	few	TRBJ2-7	.	TGTGCCAGCAGTGAGGTAGACGAGCAGTACTTC	CASSEVDEQYF
TRBV7-3	few	TRBJ2-1	TRBD2	TGTGCCAGCAGCGTCCCACTAGCGGGAGGGATCGATGAGCAGTTCTTC	CASSVPLAGGIDEQFF
TRBV3-1	few	TRBJ2-7	TRBD2	TGTGCCAGCAGCCAAACTGCACTAGCGGGACTCGAGCAGTACTTC	CASSQTALAGLEQYF
TRBV29-1	many	TRBJ2-1	TRBD1	TGCAGCGTTCACAGGGGGATCAATGAGCAGTTCTTC	CSVHRGINEQFF
TRBV27	.	TRBJ2-1	.	TGTGCCAGCTGGGCGTACGGTAGCGGATACAATGAGCAGTTCTTC	CASWAYGSGYNEQFF
TRBV4-1	few	TRBJ1-1	.	TGCGCCAGCAGCCAATCCGACTCGTCCCTCATGAACACTGAAGCTTTCTTT	CASSQSDSSLMNTEAFF
TRBV12-3/TRBV12-4	few	TRBJ2-3	TRBD2	TGTGCCAGCAGCACCATTGGGACTAGTGCAGATACGCAGTATTTT	CASSTIGTSADTQYF
TRBV4-2	few	TRBJ2-1	TRBD2	TGTGCCAGCAGCCAAGGAACTAGCGTAGTAACGGATGAGCAGTTCTTC	CASSQGTSVVTDEQFF
TRBV20-1	few	TRBJ1-1	.	TGCAGTGCTTCCGAGGGCAGCCAGGTGAACACTGAAGCTTTCTTT	CSASEGSQVNTEAFF
TRBV7-6	many	TRBJ2-5	TRBD2	TGTGCCAGCAGCTTGGGACTAGCGGGAGGTTGGGAGACCCAGTACTTC	CASSLGLAGGWETQYF
TRBV7-3	.	TRBJ2-5	.	TGTGCCAGCAGCTTCCTCCGGGGCCCCCAAGAGACCCAGTACTTC	CASSFLRGPQETQYF
TRBV20-1	many	TRBJ2-2	TRBD2	TGCAGTGCCCCTATCGTTGCGGGAGTTAACACCGGGGAGCTGTTTTTT	CSAPIVAGVNTGELFF